This TCR beta chain was recovered during a study of metastatic and nonmetastatic thyroid tumors. Study-level background: The comparison covered peripheral blood and tumor or nodule tissue in malignant and benign thyroid patients. Study conclusions and caveats: It was reportedly found that TCR beta diversity was significantly higher in malignant thyroid tumors than in benign nodules, a difference seen in both blood and tumor samples.

This clone was seen just once. Its matching antigen is unknown. Germline V gene data show CDR1 as KGHSH and CDR2 as LQKENI. Trimming stripped 0 bases from V and 5 bases from J, with 10 bases between. This CDR3 is 14 amino acids long. Per the original methods: CDR3 was compared across clinicopathological groups, and the resulting differences were used to build a distant-metastasis classifier for papillary thyroid cancer. TCRdb re-called the PCR reads through MiXCR. The V and J calls were determined by TCRdb, not by the authors. This table holds under 20,000 clones, approximately 24% found once. Not a single patient had been given any form of treatment at any point before undergoing thyroid surgery.

Source material: blood. The sequence came from a male donor with papillary thyroid cancer or a benign thyroid nodule (not recorded which). Some clones in this sample may be carry-over from other donors' samples. This sequence joins TRBV18 and TRBJ2-5; D is undetermined. CDR3 protein: CASSPPTLYETQYF. The DNA for the CDR3 is TGTGCCAGCTCACCACCTACACTGTATGAGACCCAGTACTTC.